This T cell receptor beta chain stems from a study of cytomegalovirus exposure and HLA in healthy donors. The overall study: Sequencing of 180 million or so T cells in an earlier analysis found under 120 million unique TCR beta sequences.

With respect to this clone: Antigen unknown.

Primers for the PCR totalled 60 Vbeta and 13 Jbeta. Sequenced by immunoSEQ multiplex PCR; TCRdb stores in-frame clones only, minus some. The sample consists of approximately 190,000 clones, 82% of them appearing once. Study-wide findings and caveats: CMV antigen specificity of a few CMV-associated chains was confirmed in vitro. The study flagged about 160 TCR beta chains as cytomegalovirus-associated. Another analysis was done later, and it associated 15,000 or so TCR beta sequences with HLA alleles at 0.05 false discovery rate.

The CDR3 has 15 residues. The trim removed 7 bases at V and 6 bases at J, leaving 13 bases unmatched. Germline assignment: CDR1 SQVTM and CDR2 ANQGSEA. The specimen sequenced was PBMCs. The chain employs TRBV29-1 and TRBJ2-3, with 10 bases aligning to TRBD2. This clonotype was sampled from a boy aged 2-9 years in good health and CMV-seronegative. Here the CDR3 reads CSAAAIAGGSDTQYF. The CDR3 DNA follows: TGCAGCGCCGCTGCCATAGCGGGGGGTTCCGATACGCAGTATTTT.